This T cell receptor beta chain is drawn from a study of control samples from healthy donors and cancer patients. This clone has only one observation. Sequenced by immunoSEQ multiplex PCR; TCRdb stores in-frame clones only, minus some. The profile shows just over 80,000 clones, 94% of them singletons. Germline CDR1 MDHEN, CDR2 SYDVKM. The germline V and J ends were trimmed by 4 bases and 0 bases, with 10 bases remaining between them. CDR3 size: 14 residues. The TCR originated in a woman aged 18-29 years in good health. The source material was blood. This chain joins TRBV28 and TRBJ2-7; D is unclear. The chain's CDR3 is CASSSVSSSYEQYF. CDR3 in DNA: TGTGCCAGCAGTTCCGTCTCGAGCTCCTACGAGCAGTACTTC. The full variable domain, completed using reference TRBV28 and TRBJ2-7, is DVKVTQSSRYLVKRTGEKVFLECVQDMDHENMFWYRQDPGLGLRLIYFSYDVKMKEKGDIPEGYSVSREKKERFSLILESASTNQTSMYLCASSSVSSSYEQYFGPGTRLTVT.